This is a list of T cell receptor beta chains from one sample in a study of siplizumab effects on memory and regulatory T cells. Sequencing used immunoSEQ multiplex PCR; TCRdb keeps in-frame clones, though not all of them. The table lists roughly 50,000 clones, over 90% of them singletons, with under 20% in the top ten. Sequenced: CD8+ T cells sorted from blood. The receptors originated from a human donor in good health. Each CDR3 is given with its conserved first and last residue. D genes are given only for firm matches. Size tells how often a clone was seen (once, few, many) or the class of an expanded clone, and some rows leave it out.

clone size: .
D gene: .
J gene: TRBJ1-1
V gene: TRBV7-9
CDR3 length: 17
CDR3 DNA: TGTGCCAGCAGCTTAGTAGTAATGCTCGGGTCGAACACTGAAGCTTTCTTT
CDR3 protein: CASSLVVMLGSNTEAFF

clone size: .
D gene: .
J gene: TRBJ2-1
V gene: TRBV29-1
CDR3 length: 10
CDR3 DNA: TGCAGCGGATACTACAATGAGCAGTTCTTC
CDR3 protein: CSGYYNEQFF

clone size: .
D gene: .
J gene: TRBJ1-1
V gene: TRBV4-2
CDR3 length: 14
CDR3 DNA: TGTGCCAGCAGCCTAACCCTAATGAACACTGAAGCTTTCTTT
CDR3 protein: CASSLTLMNTEAFF

clone size: .
D gene: .
J gene: TRBJ2-1
V gene: TRBV5-6
CDR3 length: 14
CDR3 DNA: TGTGCCAGCATCCCCCGGGAAGGTTCCAATGAGCAGTTCTTC
CDR3 protein: CASIPREGSNEQFF

clone size: .
D gene: .
J gene: TRBJ2-7
V gene: TRBV19
CDR3 length: 14
CDR3 DNA: TGTGCCAGTACTGTGGGAGGCGGGGCCTACGAGCAGTACTTC
CDR3 protein: CASTVGGGAYEQYF

clone size: .
D gene: TRBD2
J gene: TRBJ2-3
V gene: TRBV5-1
CDR3 length: 17
CDR3 DNA: TGCGCCAGCAGCGCCCTAGCGGGGCGGGACCCCACAGATACGCAGTATTTT
CDR3 protein: CASSALAGRDPTDTQYF

clone size: .
D gene: .
J gene: TRBJ2-1
V gene: TRBV29-1
CDR3 length: 11
CDR3 DNA: TGCAGCGCCCGAAGTAACCATGAGCAGTTCTTC
CDR3 protein: CSARSNHEQFF

clone size: .
D gene: .
J gene: TRBJ2-5
V gene: TRBV27
CDR3 length: 15
CDR3 DNA: TGTGCCAGCAGTTTATCGCTCGGGGGCGACGAGACCCAGTACTTC
CDR3 protein: CASSLSLGGDETQYF

clone size: .
D gene: .
J gene: TRBJ2-1
V gene: TRBV30
CDR3 length: 13
CDR3 DNA: TGTGCCTGGAGTGTAGACGGGGCCAATGAGCAGTTCTTC
CDR3 protein: CAWSVDGANEQFF

clone size: .
D gene: TRBD1
J gene: TRBJ1-2
V gene: TRBV7-9
CDR3 length: 16
CDR3 DNA: TGTGCCAGCAGCTCCGTAGTGGACAGGGATAACTATGGCTACACCTTC
CDR3 protein: CASSSVVDRDNYGYTF

clone size: once
D gene: .
J gene: TRBJ2-2
V gene: TRBV9
CDR3 length: 11
CDR3 DNA: TGTGCCAGCAGCCACGGCGGGGAGCTGTTTTTT
CDR3 protein: CASSHGGELFF

clone size: .
D gene: TRBD1
J gene: TRBJ2-1
V gene: TRBV11-3
CDR3 length: 15
CDR3 DNA: TGTGCCAGCAGCCAGACAGGGACCTCCTACAATGAGCAGTTCTTC
CDR3 protein: CASSQTGTSYNEQFF

clone size: .
D gene: .
J gene: TRBJ2-1
V gene: TRBV6-1
CDR3 length: 11
CDR3 DNA: TGTGCCAGCAGTACAGGGAATGAGCAGTTCTTC
CDR3 protein: CASSTGNEQFF

clone size: .
D gene: .
J gene: TRBJ1-1
V gene: TRBV7-2
CDR3 length: 15
CDR3 DNA: TGTGCCAGCAGAATCAACAGTCTCATCAGCACTGAAGCTTTCTTT
CDR3 protein: CASRINSLISTEAFF

clone size: .
D gene: .
J gene: TRBJ2-7
V gene: TRBV5-4
CDR3 length: 14
CDR3 DNA: TGTGCCAGCAGCTCCCCGGCCAGCAACCACGAGCAGTACTTC
CDR3 protein: CASSSPASNHEQYF

clone size: .
D gene: .
J gene: TRBJ1-2
V gene: TRBV27
CDR3 length: 14
CDR3 DNA: TGTGCCAGCGCCATTTTGGGGGGTGACTATGGCTACACCTTC
CDR3 protein: CASAILGGDYGYTF

clone size: .
D gene: .
J gene: TRBJ1-2
V gene: TRBV5-4
CDR3 length: 14
CDR3 DNA: TGTGCCAGCAGCCGACACGTCCGTATGGATGGCTACACCTTC
CDR3 protein: CASSRHVRMDGYTF

clone size: .
D gene: .
J gene: TRBJ2-5
V gene: TRBV7-9
CDR3 length: 12
CDR3 DNA: TGTGCCAGTGACCGTGGTTCTGAGACCCAGTACTTC
CDR3 protein: CASDRGSETQYF

clone size: .
D gene: TRBD2
J gene: TRBJ2-1
V gene: TRBV7-9
CDR3 length: 15
CDR3 DNA: TGTGCCAGCAGCTTAGGGCGGGAGCTTTACAATGAGCAGTTCTTC
CDR3 protein: CASSLGRELYNEQFF

clone size: .
D gene: .
J gene: TRBJ1-3
V gene: TRBV13
CDR3 length: 11
CDR3 DNA: TGTGCCAGCAAAAGGGGGAACACCATATATTTT
CDR3 protein: CASKRGNTIYF

clone size: .
D gene: TRBD2
J gene: TRBJ2-3
V gene: TRBV5-6
CDR3 length: 15
CDR3 DNA: TGTGCCAGCAGCTTGGTCGAACTAGCGGAAGATACGCAGTATTTT
CDR3 protein: CASSLVELAEDTQYF

clone size: .
D gene: .
J gene: TRBJ2-4
V gene: TRBV5-8
CDR3 length: 15
CDR3 DNA: TGTGCCAGCAGCTTGGTCCAGGGAGCCAAAAACATTCAGTACTTC
CDR3 protein: CASSLVQGAKNIQYF

clone size: .
D gene: .
J gene: TRBJ2-7
V gene: TRBV27
CDR3 length: 14
CDR3 DNA: TGTGCCAGCAGCCGTGGGACATCGATCTACGAGCAGTACTTC
CDR3 protein: CASSRGTSIYEQYF

clone size: .
D gene: .
J gene: TRBJ1-3
V gene: TRBV28
CDR3 length: 14
CDR3 DNA: TGTGCCAGCAGTTTACCCTCCTCTGGAAACACCATATATTTT
CDR3 protein: CASSLPSSGNTIYF

clone size: .
D gene: .
J gene: TRBJ2-2
V gene: TRBV6-5
CDR3 length: 16
CDR3 DNA: TGTGCCAGCAGTTGGAAGGGGCCCGAGATAAGCGGGGAGCTGTTTTTT
CDR3 protein: CASSWKGPEISGELFF

clone size: .
D gene: .
J gene: TRBJ1-2
V gene: TRBV6-5
CDR3 length: 13
CDR3 DNA: TGTGCCAGCAGTTACAGAGTGGGCTATGGCTACACCTTC
CDR3 protein: CASSYRVGYGYTF

clone size: .
D gene: .
J gene: TRBJ1-2
V gene: TRBV6-1
CDR3 length: 15
CDR3 DNA: TGTGCCAGCATCCCCACGGATGTATTAAATTATGGCTACACCTTC
CDR3 protein: CASIPTDVLNYGYTF

clone size: .
D gene: TRBD1
J gene: TRBJ2-1
V gene: TRBV15
CDR3 length: 13
CDR3 DNA: TGTGCCACCGGACGGGACAGGGTGAATGAGCAGTTCTTC
CDR3 protein: CATGRDRVNEQFF

clone size: .
D gene: .
J gene: TRBJ2-3
V gene: TRBV5-1
CDR3 length: 15
CDR3 DNA: TGCGCCAGCAGCCAAAGAGAGTCTTACACAGATACGCAGTATTTT
CDR3 protein: CASSQRESYTDTQYF

clone size: .
D gene: TRBD1
J gene: TRBJ2-7
V gene: TRBV27
CDR3 length: 12
CDR3 DNA: TGTGCCAGCGGACAGGTATCCTACGAGCAGTACTTC
CDR3 protein: CASGQVSYEQYF

clone size: .
D gene: .
J gene: TRBJ1-2
V gene: TRBV27
CDR3 length: 14
CDR3 DNA: TGTGCCAGCAGTCCGGACGGATTTTCTATGGGCTACACCTTC
CDR3 protein: CASSPDGFSMGYTF

clone size: .
D gene: .
J gene: TRBJ2-7
V gene: TRBV30
CDR3 length: 13
CDR3 DNA: TGTGCCTGGAGGGGCAGATTCTCCTACGAGCAGTACTTC
CDR3 protein: CAWRGRFSYEQYF

clone size: .
D gene: TRBD2
J gene: TRBJ2-1
V gene: TRBV11-2
CDR3 length: 15
CDR3 DNA: TGTGCCAGCAGCTTAGGTGGGAGGGCCATGGATGAGCAGTTCTTC
CDR3 protein: CASSLGGRAMDEQFF

clone size: .
D gene: TRBD1
J gene: TRBJ2-7
V gene: TRBV28
CDR3 length: 17
CDR3 DNA: TGTGCCAGCAGTTTAAGTTGGGGACAGGGGGTAAAGGACGAGCAGTACTTC
CDR3 protein: CASSLSWGQGVKDEQYF

clone size: .
D gene: .
J gene: TRBJ1-1
V gene: TRBV6-5
CDR3 length: 13
CDR3 DNA: TGTGCCAGCAGTTACGGGCTATTCACTGAAGCTTTCTTT
CDR3 protein: CASSYGLFTEAFF

clone size: few
D gene: .
J gene: TRBJ2-3
V gene: TRBV7-2
CDR3 length: 15
CDR3 DNA: TGTGCCAGCAGCCCACGGGGCGGGCGCACAGATACGCAGTATTTT
CDR3 protein: CASSPRGGRTDTQYF

clone size: .
D gene: .
J gene: TRBJ1-5
V gene: TRBV21-1
CDR3 length: 14
CDR3 DNA: TGTGCCAGCAGCCCCGGACAGGGTGATCAGCCCCAGCATTTT
CDR3 protein: CASSPGQGDQPQHF

clone size: .
D gene: .
J gene: TRBJ2-3
V gene: TRBV4-1
CDR3 length: 17
CDR3 DNA: TGCGCCAGCAGCCACCCCGTTATGGGGGCACTGACAGATACGCAGTATTTT
CDR3 protein: CASSHPVMGALTDTQYF

clone size: .
D gene: .
J gene: TRBJ2-7
V gene: TRBV6-5
CDR3 length: 13
CDR3 DNA: TGTGCCAGCAGTTACTCGACGGGCTACGAGCAGTACTTC
CDR3 protein: CASSYSTGYEQYF

clone size: .
D gene: .
J gene: TRBJ2-7
V gene: TRBV5-4
CDR3 length: 12
CDR3 DNA: TGTGCCAGCAGCTCAGGGCAGGACGAGCAGTACTTC
CDR3 protein: CASSSGQDEQYF

clone size: .
D gene: TRBD2
J gene: TRBJ2-7
V gene: TRBV11-2
CDR3 length: 18
CDR3 DNA: TGTGCCAGCATCGAAAGAAAGGTAGCGGGTGGTGCGTATCACGAGCAGTACTTC
CDR3 protein: CASIERKVAGGAYHEQYF

clone size: .
D gene: .
J gene: TRBJ1-1
V gene: TRBV7-9
CDR3 length: 15
CDR3 DNA: TGTGCCCACACCAGGGACGGAGAGCTAAACACTGAAGCTTTCTTT
CDR3 protein: CAHTRDGELNTEAFF

clone size: .
D gene: .
J gene: TRBJ2-2
V gene: TRBV11-2
CDR3 length: 12
CDR3 DNA: TGTGCCAGCAGCTTAGCGGCCGGGGAGCTGTTTTTT
CDR3 protein: CASSLAAGELFF

clone size: .
D gene: TRBD2
J gene: TRBJ2-3
V gene: TRBV28
CDR3 length: 15
CDR3 DNA: TGTGCCAGCAGTGGACTAGCGGGAGTCACAGATACGCAGTATTTT
CDR3 protein: CASSGLAGVTDTQYF

clone size: .
D gene: TRBD2
J gene: TRBJ2-5
V gene: TRBV27
CDR3 length: 14
CDR3 DNA: TGTGCCAGCAGCAGACTAGCGGGAGAAGAGACCCAGTACTTC
CDR3 protein: CASSRLAGEETQYF

clone size: .
D gene: TRBD1
J gene: TRBJ1-2
V gene: TRBV4-1
CDR3 length: 14
CDR3 DNA: TGCGCCAGCAGCCTCGGGGACAGGGACTATGGCTACACCTTC
CDR3 protein: CASSLGDRDYGYTF

clone size: .
D gene: .
J gene: TRBJ2-1
V gene: TRBV27
CDR3 length: 13
CDR3 DNA: TGTGCCAGCAGTTTCACAGGGAACAATGAGCAGTTCTTC
CDR3 protein: CASSFTGNNEQFF

clone size: .
D gene: TRBD2
J gene: TRBJ2-1
V gene: TRBV27
CDR3 length: 15
CDR3 DNA: TGTGCCAGCATTGGGACTAGCGGAACCTACAATGAGCAGTTCTTC
CDR3 protein: CASIGTSGTYNEQFF

clone size: .
D gene: TRBD2
J gene: TRBJ2-7
V gene: TRBV30
CDR3 length: 15
CDR3 DNA: TGTGCCTGGAGCTACTGGACTAGCGGGGCCTACGAGCAGTACTTC
CDR3 protein: CAWSYWTSGAYEQYF

clone size: once
D gene: .
J gene: TRBJ2-1
V gene: TRBV6-5
CDR3 length: 15
CDR3 DNA: TGTGCCAGCTTCCCCGTCCTTGGGTCCTACAATGAGCAGTTCTTC
CDR3 protein: CASFPVLGSYNEQFF

clone size: .
D gene: .
J gene: TRBJ1-6
V gene: TRBV19
CDR3 length: 12
CDR3 DNA: TGTGCCAGTAGTATAGGGGGGTCACCCCTCCACTTT
CDR3 protein: CASSIGGSPLHF

clone size: .
D gene: .
J gene: TRBJ2-5
V gene: TRBV6-1
CDR3 length: 16
CDR3 DNA: TGTGCCAGCAGTGATCTGGGGGCAGGGGGGCAAGAGACCCAGTACTTC
CDR3 protein: CASSDLGAGGQETQYF

clone size: .
D gene: .
J gene: TRBJ2-1
V gene: TRBV6-5
CDR3 length: 15
CDR3 DNA: TGTGCCAGCAGTTACTCTCGGGGCTCCTACAATGAGCAGTTCTTC
CDR3 protein: CASSYSRGSYNEQFF

clone size: .
D gene: TRBD1
J gene: TRBJ2-5
V gene: TRBV15
CDR3 length: 16
CDR3 DNA: TGTGCCACCAGCAGCGCCCGGGACAGGGGAGAAGAGACCCAGTACTTC
CDR3 protein: CATSSARDRGEETQYF

clone size: .
D gene: TRBD1
J gene: TRBJ2-5
V gene: TRBV5-1
CDR3 length: 16
CDR3 DNA: TGCGCCAGCAGCTTAGAATACAGGGGGCCCCGAGAGACCCAGTACTTC
CDR3 protein: CASSLEYRGPRETQYF

clone size: .
D gene: TRBD1
J gene: TRBJ2-4
V gene: TRBV28
CDR3 length: 15
CDR3 DNA: TGTGCCAGCAGTTCAGCAGACGTGGGTGGGACAGTTCAGTACTTC
CDR3 protein: CASSSADVGGTVQYF

clone size: once
D gene: .
J gene: TRBJ2-7
V gene: TRBV30
CDR3 length: 15
CDR3 DNA: TGTGCCTGGACCCTAGATAACTACCGGGCCTACGAGCAGTACTTC
CDR3 protein: CAWTLDNYRAYEQYF

clone size: .
D gene: .
J gene: TRBJ1-2
V gene: TRBV29-1
CDR3 length: 10
CDR3 DNA: TGCAGCGTTGAAGGAATAGGCTACACCTTC
CDR3 protein: CSVEGIGYTF

clone size: .
D gene: .
J gene: TRBJ1-2
V gene: TRBV4-1
CDR3 length: 14
CDR3 DNA: TGCGCCAGCAGCCAGGGGGGGTTTTCCTATGGCTACACCTTC
CDR3 protein: CASSQGGFSYGYTF